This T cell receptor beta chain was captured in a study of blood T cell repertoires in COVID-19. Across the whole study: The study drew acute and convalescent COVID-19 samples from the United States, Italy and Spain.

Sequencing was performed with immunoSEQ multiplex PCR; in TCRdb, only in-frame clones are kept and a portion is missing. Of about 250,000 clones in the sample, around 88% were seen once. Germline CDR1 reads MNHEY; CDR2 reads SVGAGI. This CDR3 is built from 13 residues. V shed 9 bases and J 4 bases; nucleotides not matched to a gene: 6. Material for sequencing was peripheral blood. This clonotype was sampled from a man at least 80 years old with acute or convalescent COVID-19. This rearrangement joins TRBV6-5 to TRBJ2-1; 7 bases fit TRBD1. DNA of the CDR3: TGTGCCAGTGTACCGGGACAGTACAATGAGCAGTTCTTC. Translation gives CASVPGQYNEQFF.